The TCR beta chain described here comes from a study of cytomegalovirus exposure and HLA in healthy donors. Findings of the study overall: Researchers counted over 150 TCR beta chains as cytomegalovirus-associated. In a later analysis, first-cohort TCR clusters were found to tend to co-occur in the 120 or so validation repertoires. Testing in vitro showed a few CMV-associated chains specific for CMV antigens.

Of note for this clone: Antigen specificity is unknown.

Profiled with immunoSEQ multiplex PCR; TCRdb holds only in-frame clones, not every one. The sample gives around 190,000 clones, roughly 86% of which show up once; around 7.2% is in the top ten. The donors were in the approximately 130-subject validation cohort; that cohort was separate from the roughly 660-subject first cohort. The length of the CDR3 is 14 residues. Germline V gene lookup returns CDR1 MNHNS and CDR2 SASEGT. The V end was cut by 6 bases, the J end by 0 bases, with 8 bases between. The sequenced sample was PBMCs. The chain couples TRBV6-1 to TRBJ1-4; D gene uncertain. The TCR was taken from a young man in good health and CMV-seropositive. The chain's CDR3 is CASRSYATNEKLFF. The CDR3 bases are TGTGCCAGCAGGTCCTATGCAACTAATGAAAAACTGTTTTTT.